The 32 T cell receptor beta chains below were found in one sample sequenced in a study of OX40 agonist ivuxolimab in advanced cancers. TCRdb's copy holds only in-frame clones and misses some; the assay was immunoSEQ multiplex PCR. This table holds tens of thousands of clones, about 90% found once. Source: CD4+ or CD8+ T cells sorted from blood, taken in a trial of the OX40 agonist ivuxolimab. The receptors come from an adult with an advanced solid tumor such as melanoma, head and neck, liver or kidney cancer.

The chain couples TRBV28 to TRBJ2-1; 7 bases align to TRBD2. V lost 6 bases and J lost 9; bases outside the gene matches: 8. The CDR3 extends over 13 amino acids. Germline V gives CDR1 MDHEN, CDR2 SYDVKM. The CDR3 DNA is TGTGCCAGCAGGGTAGCGGGCCTGGGTGAGCAGTTCTTC. This codes for CASRVAGLGEQFF. Using reference TRBV28 and TRBJ2-1 for the parts outside the CDR3, the full variable domain is DVKVTQSSRYLVKRTGEKVFLECVQDMDHENMFWYRQDPGLGLRLIYFSYDVKMKEKGDIPEGYSVSREKKERFSLILESASTNQTSMYLCASRVAGLGEQFFGPGTRLTVL.

The chain links TRBV7-8 to TRBJ1-1; no definite D call. The V gene's germline CDR1 is SGHVS and CDR2 FQNEAQ. This CDR3 has 14 residues. Between the trimmed V and J ends, which lost 7 bases and 6 bases, there was a span of 18 bases. DNA of the CDR3: TGTGCCAGCACCGTTAGCGGGGAAAGCGCTGAAGCTTTCTTT. Protein sequence: CASTVSGESAEAFF.

The chain links TRBV28 to TRBJ1-5, with 10 positions matching TRBD1. The CDR3 covers 16 residues. Per the germline V gene, CDR1 is MDHEN and CDR2 is SYDVKM. V was pared by 7 bases and J by 6 bases, with 12 bases of the junction left unmatched. The CDR3 loop reads CASTPRGQGVSQPQHF. CDR3 coding DNA: TGTGCCAGCACCCCCCGCGGACAGGGGGTGAGTCAGCCCCAGCATTTT. Combining the CDR3 with reference TRBV28 and TRBJ1-5 gives the whole variable domain DVKVTQSSRYLVKRTGEKVFLECVQDMDHENMFWYRQDPGLGLRLIYFSYDVKMKEKGDIPEGYSVSREKKERFSLILESASTNQTSMYLCASTPRGQGVSQPQHFGDGTRLSIL.

The V and J genes are TRBV19 and TRBJ1-1; D gene uncertain. The CDR3 is 13 residues long. Germline V gives CDR1 LNHDA, CDR2 SQIVND (reference sequence). Trimming cost V 3 bases and J 4 bases, with 9 bases left between them. The CDR3, as DNA: TGTGCCAGTAGTATCCGGGATTCCACTGAAGCTTTCTTT. It translates to CASSIRDSTEAFF.

This chain connects TRBV10-3 to TRBJ2-1, with D maybe TRBD2 (6 bases). The CDR3 is 15 residues long. V lost 4 bases and J lost 7, with 17 bases in between. The germline CDR1 and CDR2 sequences are ENHRY and SYGVKD. The CDR3 loop is CAISAGGVVRNEQFF. The CDR3 nucleotides are TGTGCCATCAGTGCCGGGGGAGTCGTCCGAAATGAGCAGTTCTTC.

This rearrangement joins TRBV5-1 to TRBJ2-7; 7 nucleotides agree with TRBD1. The CDR3 extends over 14 amino acids. Germline values: CDR1 SGHRS, CDR2 YFSETQ. V shed 4 bases, J shed 2 bases, and the junction held 6 bases outside the gene matches. The chain's CDR3 is CASSRGLLTYEQYF. The CDR3 DNA reads TGCGCCAGCAGCAGGGGGCTCCTCACCTACGAGCAGTACTTC.

Turning to this clone: Sequence at one end of the junction differs from germline and may be a read error. CDR3 protein: CASSRDRGSDTQYF. For the CDR3, the DNA is TGTGCTAGCAGCCGGGACAGGGGTTCAGATACGCAGTATTTT. This chain uses TRBV7-7 with TRBJ2-3; 10 nucleotides match TRBD1. CDR1 and CDR2 (germline): SSHAT, FNYEAQ (reference sequence). The CDR3 loop spans 14 amino acids.

CDR3 amino acids: CASSLLAGGLSTGELFF. In DNA, the CDR3 is TGTGCCAGTAGCTTACTAGCGGGAGGGCTGTCCACCGGGGAGCTGTTTTTT. The rearrangement links TRBV19 to TRBJ2-2; the match to TRBD2 covers 13 bases. The CDR3 sequence is 17 residues long. V lost 6 bases to trimming and J lost 4 bases; unmatched junction nucleotides: 8. Germline V CDR1 and CDR2: LNHDA, SQIVND (reference sequence).

This chain links TRBV28 with TRBJ2-2, with D possibly TRBD1 on 6 matching bases. Germline V gene lookup returns CDR1 MDHEN and CDR2 SYDVKM. CDR3 length: 13 residues. V was shortened by 4 bases and J by 6 bases, with 9 bases between the two germline ends. The CDR3 nucleotides are TGTGCCAGCAGTTCAGGGGCCCCCGGGGAGCTGTTTTTT. The encoded protein is CASSSGAPGELFF. Complete variable domain (other parts from reference TRBV28 and TRBJ2-2): DVKVTQSSRYLVKRTGEKVFLECVQDMDHENMFWYRQDPGLGLRLIYFSYDVKMKEKGDIPEGYSVSREKKERFSLILESASTNQTSMYLCASSSGAPGELFFGEGSRLTVL.

This clone has a single count. V and J are TRBV30 and TRBJ1-4; D is possibly TRBD1 (5 bases). V dropped 3 bases and J dropped 0 bases, with 8 bases sitting between them. Germline V lookup: CDR1 GTSNPN, CDR2 SVGIG (reference sequence). CDR3 length: 14 amino acids. CDR3 nucleotides: TGTGCCTGGAGGTGGGGACCAACTAATGAAAAACTGTTTTTT. This encodes CAWRWGPTNEKLFF.

V gene TRBV19 combines with J gene TRBJ1-4; D might be TRBD1 (6 bases). With 11 bases removed from V and 5 bases from J, the gap between germline ends came to 15 bases. CDR3 length equals 13 residues. Per the germline V gene, CDR1 is LNHDA and CDR2 is SQIVND (reference sequence). In DNA, the CDR3 is TGTGCCTCTCATGGGACAAGGAATGAAAAACTGTTTTTT. Amino acid sequence: CASHGTRNEKLFF.

The chain couples TRBV6-6 to TRBJ2-3; 8 bases fit TRBD2. CDR1 is MNHNY, CDR2 SVGAGI, per germline (reference sequence). The ends lost 5 bases at V and 2 bases at J; junction bases unmatched: 3. The CDR3 sequence is 14 residues long. CDR3 protein: CASSTLAVTDTQYF. The CDR3 nucleotides read TGTGCCAGCAGTACACTAGCGGTCACAGATACGCAGTATTTT.

The J gene is TRBJ2-7, the V gene TRBV21-1; the DNA was not used to check the table's D call, TRBD1. TRBV21-1 is marked as a pseudogene. This CDR3 contains 16 residues. CDR3: CASSKLSREEAYEQYF. DNA for the CDR3: TGTGCCAGCAGCAAACTTTCCAGGGAAGAAGCCTACGAGCAGTACTTC.

The chain carries TRBV2 and TRBJ2-3, with no clear D. The CDR3 loop spans 12 amino acids. In germline, CDR1 is SNHLY, CDR2 FYNNEI. V was cut by 4 bases and J by 7 bases, with 9 bases left in between. The CDR3 here is CASSVVGNTQYF. CDR3 nucleotides: TGTGCCAGCAGTGTAGTGGGAAATACGCAGTATTTT.

The chain recombines TRBV7-8 with TRBJ2-1; D is undetermined. With 1 base removed from V and 7 bases from J, the gap between germline ends came to 5 bases. Germline CDR1 and CDR2: SGHVS and FQNEAQ. The CDR3 extends over 12 amino acids. CDR3 nucleotides: TGTGCCAGCAGCTTAGTCGGGAATGAGCAGTTCTTC. It codes for CASSLVGNEQFF.

This rearrangement joins TRBV9 to TRBJ1-1, with 7 bases identical to TRBD1. Unmatched junction bases numbered 1, after V lost 1 base and J lost 1 base. Per germline, CDR1 SGDLS and CDR2 YYNGEE. This CDR3 contains 14 residues. Written as DNA, the CDR3 is TGTGCCAGCAGCGTAACAGGGGAGAACACTGAAGCTTTCTTT. This encodes CASSVTGENTEAFF. The variable domain in full, with the rest retrieved from reference TRBV9 and TRBJ1-1, is DSGVTQTPKHLITATGQRVTLRCSPRSGDLSVYWYQQSLDQGLQFLIQYYNGEERAKGNILERFSAQQFPDLHSELNLSSLELGDSALYFCASSVTGENTEAFFGQGTRLTVV.

The rearrangement links TRBV27 to TRBJ2-3; no clear D gene. V lost 5 bases to trimming and J lost 5 bases, with 17 bases between them. The germline CDR1 and CDR2 sequences are MNHEY and SMNVEV (reference sequence). The CDR3 has 15 amino acids. DNA of the CDR3: TGTGCCAGCAGTATGACCGGGCGACAAGGAGATACGCAGTATTTT. It specifies CASSMTGRQGDTQYF.

This chain links TRBV20-1 with TRBJ2-1; unclear D gene. Trimming took off 4 bases at V and 9 bases at J, with 10 bases between the two ends. This CDR3 is built from 11 residues. Germline lookup yields CDR1 DFQATT and CDR2 SNEGSKA (reference sequence). CDR3 coding DNA: TGCAGTGCTATTCCCTCGATTGAGCAGTTCTTC. Its translation is CSAIPSIEQFF.

The chain has TRBV5-1 and TRBJ2-7; 7 positions match TRBD2. V gave up 4 bases and J gave up 2 bases; unmatched junction bases: 0. The CDR3 covers 12 residues. The V gene's germline CDR1 is SGHRS and CDR2 YFSETQ. The CDR3 DNA sequence: TGCGCCAGCAGCACTAGCGCCTACGAGCAGTACTTC. This encodes CASSTSAYEQYF. The full variable domain, with the rest looked up from reference TRBV5-1 and TRBJ2-7, is KAGVTQTPRYLIKTRGQQVTLSCSPISGHRSVSWYQQTPGQGLQFLFEYFSETQRNKGNFPGRFSGRQFSNSRSEMNVSTLELGDSALYLCASSTSAYEQYFGPGTRLTVT.

The V gene is TRBV11-2, the J gene TRBJ2-3, with 8 bases that match TRBD2. V was pared by 3 bases and J by 0 bases, with 14 bases of the junction left unmatched. Germline-derived CDR1 and CDR2 are SGHAT and FQNNGV. The CDR3 contains 19 residues. The CDR3 nucleotides are TGTGCCAGCAGCTTGTTGGCAGGGGTGTCTAGCGGGAGCACAGATACGCAGTATTTT. Protein product: CASSLLAGVSSGSTDTQYF.

This chain links TRBV29-1 with TRBJ2-1; D not certain. V lost 7 bases and J 2 bases, leaving 9 bases between the germline ends. This CDR3 spans 12 amino acids. Germline CDR1 and CDR2: SQVTM and ANQGSEA. DNA of the CDR3: TGCAGCGGGGATCGGACCTACAATGAGCAGTTCTTC. Its translation: CSGDRTYNEQFF.

The chain is built from TRBV13 and TRBJ2-7; the match to TRBD1 covers 7 bases. J lost 4 bases, V lost 5 bases, and 5 bases had no gene match. CDR3 length: 13 residues. Germline CDR1 is PRHDT and CDR2 is FYEKMQ (reference sequence). The chain's CDR3 is CASSRGTEYEQYF. CDR3 coding DNA: TGTGCCAGCAGCCGTGGGACAGAATACGAGCAGTACTTC.

V gene TRBV30 combines with J gene TRBJ1-1; 8 nucleotides line up with TRBD1. The length of the CDR3 is 13 residues. Germline trimming cut 3 bases from V and 2 bases from J; bases unmatched to any gene: 2. Germline loops: CDR1 GTSNPN, CDR2 SVGIG (reference sequence). CDR3 amino acids: CAWRGTGNTEAFF. Here the CDR3 DNA reads TGTGCCTGGAGGGGGACAGGAAACACTGAAGCTTTCTTT.

The chain is built from TRBV7-2 and TRBJ1-4; no reliable D call. The CDR3 is 15 amino acids. Per the germline V gene, CDR1 is SGHTA and CDR2 is FQGNSA. Trimming took off 1 base at V and 0 bases at J, with 6 bases between the two ends. The CDR3 DNA sequence: TGTGCCAGCAGCTTAGACGGGTCAACTAATGAAAAACTGTTTTTT. Translating it yields CASSLDGSTNEKLFF.

The chain carries TRBV18 and TRBJ2-1, with 11 bases fitting TRBD2. This CDR3 contains 17 residues. In germline, CDR1 is KGHSH, CDR2 LQKENI. V trimming: 1 base; J trimming: 4 bases; junction bases outside the gene matches: 6. CDR3 nucleotides: TGTGCCAGCTCACCACGTCTAGCGGGAGGTGGGTACAATGAGCAGTTCTTC. Protein: CASSPRLAGGGYNEQFF.

The genes are TRBV29-1 and TRBJ1-1; a possible D gene is TRBD1 (6 bases). Trimming took 3 bases from V and 6 from J, leaving 17 bases between them. From germline, CDR1 is SQVTM and CDR2 ANQGSEA. CDR3 length: 14 amino acids. CDR3 protein: CSVERGRGGAEAFF. The CDR3 DNA is TGCAGCGTTGAGAGAGGGAGGGGGGGAGCTGAAGCTTTCTTT.

The chain is built from TRBV27 and TRBJ2-7, with TRBD2 matching 14 bases. This CDR3 contains 22 residues. V shed 3 bases, J shed 0 bases, and the junction held 19 bases outside the gene matches. In germline, CDR1 is MNHEY, CDR2 SMNVEV (reference sequence). In DNA form, the CDR3 reads TGTGCCAGCAGTTTGGGACTAGCGGGAGCTCCTGGGACTAGCGGGAGCTCCTACGAGCAGTACTTC. This encodes CASSLGLAGAPGTSGSSYEQYF.

The J gene is TRBJ2-3, the V gene TRBV19, with D tentatively TRBD2 (6 bases). Germline V gene data show CDR1 as LNHDA and CDR2 as SQIVND (reference sequence). The CDR3 is 15 amino acids. V gave up 5 bases and J gave up 4 bases, with 16 bases separating them. For the CDR3, the DNA is TGTGCCAGTAGTGGCCTAGCGTCCGGCGCAGATACGCAGTATTTT. It encodes CASSGLASGADTQYF. The full variable domain, completed using reference TRBV19 and TRBJ2-3, is DGGITQSPKYLFRKEGQNVTLSCEQNLNHDAMYWYRQDPGQGLRLIYYSQIVNDFQKGDIAEGYSVSREKKESFPLTVTSAQKNPTAFYLCASSGLASGADTQYFGPGTRLTVL.

J is TRBJ2-2 and V is TRBV28; D possibly corresponds to TRBD1 (5 bases). CDR3 size: 15 residues. Germline loops: CDR1 MDHEN, CDR2 SYDVKM. Trimming took 6 bases from V and 2 from J, leaving 13 bases between them. CDR3 in DNA: TGTGCCAGCAGGTTGGGGCAAAAAAACACCGGGGAGCTGTTTTTT. Translation gives CASRLGQKNTGELFF.

J is TRBJ2-5 and V is TRBV30; unclear D gene. CDR3 length equals 11 residues. V gave up 0 bases and J gave up 5 bases, with 4 bases separating them. Looked up from germline, CDR1 is GTSNPN and CDR2 is SVGIG (reference sequence). In DNA form, the CDR3 reads TGTGCCTGGAGTGTAACCGAGACCCAGTACTTC. Translated, it gives CAWSVTETQYF.

The rearrangement links TRBV1 to TRBJ2-7; TRBD1 is the table's D call and was not checked against the DNA. TRBV1 represents a pseudogene. CDR3 length: 14 residues. The CDR3 here is CTSSHGQATYEQYF. DNA of the CDR3: TGCACCAGCAGCCATGGACAGGCTACCTACGAGCAGTACTTC.

J is TRBJ2-3 and V is TRBV14; D remains ambiguous. V was shortened by 0 bases and J by 2 bases, with 21 bases between the two germline ends. The CDR3 extends over 19 amino acids. Germline V lookup: CDR1 SGHDN, CDR2 FVKESK. CDR3 sequence reads: CASSQDWSSVGPATDTQYF. CDR3 DNA sequence: TGTGCCAGCAGCCAAGATTGGTCGTCGGTGGGTCCGGCCACAGATACGCAGTATTTT.